Given below is one T cell receptor (beta chain) in context. Antigen: not known. The sample originates from a study of graft-versus-host responses after intestinal transplantation. The wider study: Among the recipients, all got anti-thymocyte globulin induction and then tacrolimus and steroids for approximately 3 years.

V was clipped by 5 bases and J by 5 bases; unmatched bases: 9. Germline CDR1 reads MDHEN; CDR2 reads SYDVKM. The CDR3 has 15 amino acids. Broader study findings: Some GvH clones appeared in ileal mucosa or blood before recipient bone marrow.

Using immunoSEQ multiplex PCR, the repertoire was profiled, and TCRdb retains in-frame clones only, with some absent. Of some 45,000 clones detected, 91% appear once; the ten largest clones hold 4% to 4.5%. This specimen was PBMCs, taken 524 days after transplant. This receptor was taken from a human patient who received an intestinal transplant, so some T cells may come from the graft donor. The chain has TRBV28 and TRBJ2-1; 7 bases fit TRBD2. The CDR3 sequence: CASSRHTSVDNEQFF. The CDR3 coding sequence is TGTGCCAGCAGTCGACATACTAGCGTCGACAATGAGCAGTTCTTC.